This T cell receptor (beta chain) was found in a study of T cell responses to AZD1222 COVID-19 vaccine. Method: immunoSEQ multiplex PCR; TCRdb's copy keeps in-frame clones and lacks some. The sample includes fewer than 180,000 clones, about 92% of them seen just once. The length of the CDR3 is 17 residues. Germline V gene data show CDR1 as MNHEY and CDR2 as SVGEGT. The junction had 15 bases not matched to a gene; V was cut back by 6 bases and J by 4 bases. The sample in question was peripheral blood, obtained 28 days after the second AZD1222 dose. This receptor was taken from an adult who received the AZD1222 COVID-19 vaccine. V is TRBV6-2 or TRBV6-3 and J is TRBJ2-1; 7 bases agree with TRBD1. The DNA for the CDR3 is TGTGCCAGCAGCGACGGGACAGCATCATCATTTTACAATGAGCAGTTCTTC. Amino acid sequence: CASSDGTASSFYNEQFF.